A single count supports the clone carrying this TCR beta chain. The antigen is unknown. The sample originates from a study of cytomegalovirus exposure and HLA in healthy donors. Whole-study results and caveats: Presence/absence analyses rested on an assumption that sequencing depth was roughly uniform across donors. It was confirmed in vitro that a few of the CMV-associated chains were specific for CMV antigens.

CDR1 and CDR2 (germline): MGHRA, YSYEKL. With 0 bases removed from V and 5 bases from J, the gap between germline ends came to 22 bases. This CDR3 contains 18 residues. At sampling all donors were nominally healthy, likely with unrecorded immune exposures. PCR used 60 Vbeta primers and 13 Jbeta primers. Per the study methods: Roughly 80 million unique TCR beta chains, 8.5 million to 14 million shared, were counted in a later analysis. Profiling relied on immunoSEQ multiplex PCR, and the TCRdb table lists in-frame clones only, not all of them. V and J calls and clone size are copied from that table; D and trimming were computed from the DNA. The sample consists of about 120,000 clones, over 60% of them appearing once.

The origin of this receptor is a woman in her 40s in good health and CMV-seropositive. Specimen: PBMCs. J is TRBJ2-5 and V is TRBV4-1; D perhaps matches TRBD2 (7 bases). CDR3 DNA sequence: TGCGCCAGCAGCCAAGATCGGGGCGGGGGCCCCCGCGGGGAGACCCAGTACTTC. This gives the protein CASSQDRGGGPRGETQYF.